A selection of T cell receptor beta chains follows, all from one sample in a study of T cells after yellow fever vaccination. Each CDR3 protein gets one entry after TCRdb re-called the 5' RACE reads with MiXCR. The table shows about 99,000 distinct CDR3 sequences, with around 5.5% occurring only once. The sample here was CD8+ T cells sorted from PBMCs, taken 10 days after the yellow fever booster vaccination. The receptors shown here come from a man aged 18 to 29 who received the YFV17D yellow fever vaccine. Each CDR3 is given with its conserved first and last residue. The D gene is left open where the match is weak. Size is omitted from some rows. Given values are once, few, many or a class for expanded clones.

>NA|TRBV7-2|few|TRBJ1-3
TGTGCCAGCAGCCCCGTGGGGTTGGGAAACACCATATATTTT
CASSPVGLGNTIYF
>TRBD2|TRBV4-1|NA|TRBJ2-1
TGCGCCAGCAGCCAAGAGCAGGGGAGCGGGGGTTACAATGAGCAGTTCTTC
CASSQEQGSGGYNEQFF
>NA|TRBV4-1|many|TRBJ2-1
TGCGCCAGCAGCCAAAGTACAGCGGTCGAGCAGTTCTTC
CASSQSTAVEQFF
>NA|TRBV5-5|few|TRBJ2-3
TGTGCCAGCAGCCGATACTCCGACAACACAGATACGCAGTATTTT
CASSRYSDNTDTQYF
>TRBD1|TRBV18|few|TRBJ2-1
TGTGCCAGCTCCGGACAGGGCCCTCTTGAGCAGTTCTTC
CASSGQGPLEQFF
>NA|TRBV3-1|NA|TRBJ1-6
TGTGCCAGCAGCCAAGTTGGGTTTTATTCACCCCTCCACTTT
CASSQVGFYSPLHF
>NA|TRBV20-1|many|TRBJ1-1
TGCAGTGCTTTCCCGGGGCGGTCGAACACTGAAGCTTTCTTT
CSAFPGRSNTEAFF
>TRBD1|TRBV15|few|TRBJ2-7
TGTGCCACCAGTTGGGACAGGGTCTACGAGCAGTACTTC
CATSWDRVYEQYF
>NA|TRBV9|NA|TRBJ2-1
TGTGCCAGCAGCCCCGACGAGAGCTCCTACAATGAGCAGTTCTTC
CASSPDESSYNEQFF
>NA|TRBV4-1|NA|TRBJ2-3
TGCGCCAGCAGCCCCTTGGGGGGGCCCTGGTATTTT
CASSPLGGPWYF
>NA|TRBV6-5|few|TRBJ1-5
TGTGCCAGCAGTACCGTCCCTAGCAATCAGCCCCAGCATTTT
CASSTVPSNQPQHF
>TRBD1|TRBV4-1|NA|TRBJ2-3
TGCGCCAGCAGCCAAGGACAGGGGAGCACAGATACGCAGTATTTT
CASSQGQGSTDTQYF
>TRBD2|TRBV7-9|NA|TRBJ2-7
TGTGCCAGCAGCTTATCTGGGAGGGAGTACGAGCAGTACTTC
CASSLSGREYEQYF
>TRBD1|TRBV7-9|NA|TRBJ1-5
TGTGCCAGCAGCTTAGGTTGGGGACAGGGTGATCAGCCCCAGCATTTT
CASSLGWGQGDQPQHF
>NA|TRBV12-3/TRBV12-4|few|TRBJ2-7
TGTGCCAGCAGTACCGACCCGATCTACGAGCAGTACTTC
CASSTDPIYEQYF
>NA|TRBV9|NA|TRBJ2-2
TGTGCCAGCAGCGTAGAGGGGGCCGGGGAGCTGTTTTTT
CASSVEGAGELFF
>NA|TRBV7-8|many|TRBJ2-7
TGTGCCAGCAGCGTCGGACAGTCCTACGAGCAGTACTTC
CASSVGQSYEQYF
>TRBD1|TRBV30|many|TRBJ2-7
TGTGCCTGGACCATGGGACAGGGCAACGACGAGCAGTACTTC
CAWTMGQGNDEQYF
>NA|TRBV4-1|many|TRBJ2-3
TGCGCCAGCAGCCAAGATATCAGGGGGGGCACAGATACGCAGTATTTT
CASSQDIRGGTDTQYF
>NA|TRBV12-3/TRBV12-4|few|TRBJ2-1
TGTGCCAGCAGTTTAGTTTTAGGGGATGAGCAGTTCTTC
CASSLVLGDEQFF
>NA|TRBV20-1|NA|TRBJ2-7
TGCAGTGCTAGAAGACGGAACAGGGCGGCCTACGAGCAGTACTTC
CSARRRNRAAYEQYF
>TRBD1|TRBV29-1|many|TRBJ2-2
TGCAGCGTTGTATCTCCGGACAGGGGAAACACCGGGGAGCTGTTTTTT
CSVVSPDRGNTGELFF
>NA|TRBV5-5|NA|TRBJ1-2
TGTGCCAGCAGCTTTACAGGGATCCATCAGACTAACTATGGCTACACCTTC
CASSFTGIHQTNYGYTF
>NA|TRBV29-1|many|TRBJ2-4
TGCAGCGTTGGAGGGACACGCCATCTAGCCAAAAACATTCAGTACTTC
CSVGGTRHLAKNIQYF
>TRBD1|TRBV10-2|NA|TRBJ2-4
TGCGCCAGCACGCTCTGGGACAGGGGCCAAAACATTCAGTACTTC
CASTLWDRGQNIQYF
>TRBD2|TRBV11-2|NA|TRBJ2-7
TGTGCCAGCAGCTTAGAGCTCAGCCGGGTCGGGAGGAGAGGCGAGCAGTACTTC
CASSLELSRVGRRGEQYF
>TRBD1|TRBV6-2/TRBV6-3|NA|TRBJ1-1
TGTGCCAGCAGTTCGGGACAGGTGAACACTGAAGCTTTCTTT
CASSSGQVNTEAFF
>NA|TRBV12-3/TRBV12-4|few|TRBJ2-7
TGTGCCAGCAGCTATGACAGTTCCTACGAGCAGTACTTC
CASSYDSSYEQYF
>NA|TRBV5-5|NA|TRBJ1-1
TGTGCCAGCAGCTTCTCCCTATGGCTTAACACTGAAGCTTTCTTT
CASSFSLWLNTEAFF